What follows are 3 T cell receptor beta chains derived from one specimen sequenced in a study of beta chain features in type 1 diabetes. The study reverse transcribed the entire isolated RNA, so it sequenced expressed TCRB transcripts. Only in-frame clones appear in the TCRdb table, and some are missing; sequencing was by immunoSEQ multiplex PCR. Of roughly 400,000 clones detected, 9.6% appear once; the ten largest clones hold roughly 0.6%. These TCRs are of unknown antigen specificity. The study's findings and limits: When Type 1 diabetes patients were examined, their TCRB CDR3s proved moderately but significantly shorter in all four CD4+ subsets.

The sequencing sample was made of central memory CD4+ T cells from blood. Receptors originate from a man younger than 45 with type 1 diabetes.

This clone showed up just a few times. The chain uses TRBV7-9 and TRBJ2-3, with D unresolved. CDR1 and CDR2 (germline): SEHNR, FQNEAQ (reference sequence). V lost 0 bases, J lost 7 bases, and 14 bases lay in between. The CDR3 length is 15 residues. The CDR3 loop is CASSLALSTGHTQYF. In DNA form, the CDR3 reads TGTGCCAGCAGCTTAGCGTTGTCGACCGGCCATACGCAGTATTTT.

In this sample, this clone turned up a few times. The chain employs TRBV6-5 and TRBJ2-7; D ambiguous. CDR3 length equals 12 residues. V lost 7 bases, J lost 9 bases, and 16 bases lay in between. CDR1 MNHEY and CDR2 SVGAGI come from the germline V gene. DNA for the CDR3: TGTGCCAGCAACAGTGGGCTTGGTGTGCAGTACTTC. This codes for CASNSGLGVQYF.

The chain couples TRBV19 to TRBJ2-7; 8 bases align to TRBD1. V lost 6 bases, J lost 0 bases, and 4 bases stayed unmatched. The CDR3 contains 14 residues. Germline V gives CDR1 LNHDA, CDR2 SQIVND (reference sequence). Written as DNA, the CDR3 is TGTGCCAGTAGATGGGGGACAGGCTCCTACGAGCAGTACTTC. Translation gives CASRWGTGSYEQYF.